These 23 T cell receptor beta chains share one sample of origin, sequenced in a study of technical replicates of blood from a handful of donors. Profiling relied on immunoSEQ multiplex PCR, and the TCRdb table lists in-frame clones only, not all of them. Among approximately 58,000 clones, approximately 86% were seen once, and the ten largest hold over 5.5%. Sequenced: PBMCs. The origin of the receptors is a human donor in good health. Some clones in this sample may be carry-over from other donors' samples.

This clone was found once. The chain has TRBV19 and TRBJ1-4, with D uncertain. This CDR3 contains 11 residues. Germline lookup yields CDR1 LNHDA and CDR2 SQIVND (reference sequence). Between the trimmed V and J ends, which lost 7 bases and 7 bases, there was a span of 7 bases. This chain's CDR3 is CASTGREKLFF. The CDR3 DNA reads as TGTGCCAGTACTGGCCGTGAAAAACTGTTTTTT.

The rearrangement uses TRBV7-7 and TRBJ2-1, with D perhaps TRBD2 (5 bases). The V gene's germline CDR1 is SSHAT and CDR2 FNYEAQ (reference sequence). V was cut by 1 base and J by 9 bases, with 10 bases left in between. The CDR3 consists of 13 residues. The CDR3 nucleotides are TGTGCCAGCAGCTTAGAACTAGGAGTTGAGCAGTTCTTC. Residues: CASSLELGVEQFF.

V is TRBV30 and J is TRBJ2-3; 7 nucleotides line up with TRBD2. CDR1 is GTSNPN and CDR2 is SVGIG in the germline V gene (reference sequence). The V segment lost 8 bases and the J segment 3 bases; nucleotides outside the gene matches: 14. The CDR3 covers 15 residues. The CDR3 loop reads CALNGGGVRTDTQYF. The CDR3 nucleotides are TGTGCCCTTAATGGGGGAGGGGTGAGGACAGATACGCAGTATTTT.

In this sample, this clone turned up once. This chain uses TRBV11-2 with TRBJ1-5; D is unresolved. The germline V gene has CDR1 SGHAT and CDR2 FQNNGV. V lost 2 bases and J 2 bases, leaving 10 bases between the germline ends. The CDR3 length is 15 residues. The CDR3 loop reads CASSLTGVGNQPQHF. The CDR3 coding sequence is TGTGCCAGCAGCTTAACCGGGGTTGGCAATCAGCCCCAGCATTTT.

The CDR3: CARSWPLAGLYF. The CDR3 DNA reads TGTGCCAGAAGCTGGCCCTTAGCGGGGCTGTATTTT. The V and J genes are TRBV5-3 and TRBJ2-3, with 8 bases lining up with TRBD2. TRBV5-3 is an ORF; its function is uncertain. This CDR3 comprises 12 residues. V shed 3 bases, J shed 14 bases, and the junction held 8 bases outside the gene matches.

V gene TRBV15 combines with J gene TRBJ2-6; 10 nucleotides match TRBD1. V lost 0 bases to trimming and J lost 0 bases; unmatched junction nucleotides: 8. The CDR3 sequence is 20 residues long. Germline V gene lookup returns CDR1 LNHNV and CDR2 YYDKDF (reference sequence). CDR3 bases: TGTGCCACCAGCAGAGACCTAACGGACAGGGGGAGCTCTGGGGCCAACGTCCTGACTTTC. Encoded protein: CATSRDLTDRGSSGANVLTF.

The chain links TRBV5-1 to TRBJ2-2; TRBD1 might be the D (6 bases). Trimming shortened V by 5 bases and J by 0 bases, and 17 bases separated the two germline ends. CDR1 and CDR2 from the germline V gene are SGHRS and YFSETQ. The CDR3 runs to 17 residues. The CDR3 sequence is CASRTEGGDANTGELFF. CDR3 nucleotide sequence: TGCGCCAGCAGGACGGAAGGGGGAGACGCGAACACCGGGGAGCTGTTTTTT.

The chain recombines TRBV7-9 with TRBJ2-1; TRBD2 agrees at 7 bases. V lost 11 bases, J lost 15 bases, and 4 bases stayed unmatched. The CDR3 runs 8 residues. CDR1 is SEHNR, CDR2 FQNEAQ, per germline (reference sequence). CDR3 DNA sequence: TGTGCCGGGGGGGGGTTGTTCTTC. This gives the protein CAGGGLFF.

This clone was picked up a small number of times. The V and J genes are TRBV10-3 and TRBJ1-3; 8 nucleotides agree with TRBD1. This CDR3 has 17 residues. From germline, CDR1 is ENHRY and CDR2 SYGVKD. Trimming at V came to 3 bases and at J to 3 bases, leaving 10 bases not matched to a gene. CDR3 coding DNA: TGTGCCATCAGTGATCACGGACAGGGTAGACTTGGAAACACCATATATTTT. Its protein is CAISDHGQGRLGNTIYF.

In DNA form, the CDR3 reads TGTGCCAGCAGTGAAGGGTCAGGGGGTGGACACGAGCAGTACTTC. This gives the protein CASSEGSGGGHEQYF. The rearrangement uses TRBV6-1 and TRBJ2-7; 7 positions agree with TRBD1. Trimming removed 1 base from V and 5 bases from J; junction bases left unmatched: 8. The CDR3 covers 15 residues. Germline V gene data show CDR1 as MNHNS and CDR2 as SASEGT.

This CDR3 reads CASSDGQGFTEAFF. CDR3 DNA sequence: TGTGCCAGCAGTGACGGACAGGGCTTCACTGAAGCTTTCTTT. This chain connects TRBV6-1 to TRBJ1-1; 8 positions match TRBD1. Trimming at V came to 3 bases and at J to 4 bases, leaving 4 bases not matched to a gene. The germline CDR1 and CDR2 sequences are MNHNS and SASEGT. The CDR3 has 14 amino acids.

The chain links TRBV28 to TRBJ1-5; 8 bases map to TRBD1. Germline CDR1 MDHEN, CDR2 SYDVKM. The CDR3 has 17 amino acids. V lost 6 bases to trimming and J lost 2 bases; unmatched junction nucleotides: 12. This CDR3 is CASRTRTGTGGNQPQHF. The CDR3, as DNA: TGTGCCAGCAGAACCCGGACAGGGACCGGGGGCAATCAGCCCCAGCATTTT.

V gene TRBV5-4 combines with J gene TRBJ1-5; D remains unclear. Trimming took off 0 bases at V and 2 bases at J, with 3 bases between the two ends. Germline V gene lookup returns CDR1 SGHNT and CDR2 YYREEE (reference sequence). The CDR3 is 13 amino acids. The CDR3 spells CASSLACNQPQHF. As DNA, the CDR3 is TGTGCCAGCAGCTTGGCGTGCAATCAGCCCCAGCATTTT.

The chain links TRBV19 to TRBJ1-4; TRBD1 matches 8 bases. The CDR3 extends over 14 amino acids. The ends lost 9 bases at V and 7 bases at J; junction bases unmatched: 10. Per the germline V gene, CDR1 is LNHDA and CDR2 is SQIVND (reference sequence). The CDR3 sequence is CASLRQGASEKLFF. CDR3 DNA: TGTGCCAGCCTACGGCAGGGGGCAAGTGAAAAACTGTTTTTT. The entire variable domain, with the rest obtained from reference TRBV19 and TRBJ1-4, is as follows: DGGITQSPKYLFRKEGQNVTLSCEQNLNHDAMYWYRQDPGQGLRLIYYSQIVNDFQKGDIAEGYSVSREKKESFPLTVTSAQKNPTAFYLCASLRQGASEKLFFGSGTQLSVL.

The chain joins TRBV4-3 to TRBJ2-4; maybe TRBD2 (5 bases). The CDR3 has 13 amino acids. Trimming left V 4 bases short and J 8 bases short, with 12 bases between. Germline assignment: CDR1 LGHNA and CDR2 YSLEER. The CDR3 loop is CASSLGVRDIQYF. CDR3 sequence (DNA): TGCGCCAGCAGCCTCGGGGTGCGAGACATTCAGTACTTC.

DNA of the CDR3: TGTGCCAGCTCCCCGGGAGCCTACGAGCAGTACTTC. As protein: CASSPGAYEQYF. This sequence joins TRBV6-6 and TRBJ2-7; possible D gene TRBD2, 6 bases. The germline gives CDR1 MNHNY, CDR2 SVGAGI (reference sequence). Trimming took 8 bases from V and 2 from J, leaving 10 bases between them. The CDR3 runs 12 residues.

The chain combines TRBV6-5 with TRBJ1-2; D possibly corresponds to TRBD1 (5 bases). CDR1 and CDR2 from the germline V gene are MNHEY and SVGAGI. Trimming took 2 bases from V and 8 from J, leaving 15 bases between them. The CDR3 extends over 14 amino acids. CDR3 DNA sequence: TGTGCCAGCAGTTACCGGGGGGGAGCATTGGGCTACACCTTC. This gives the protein CASSYRGGALGYTF.

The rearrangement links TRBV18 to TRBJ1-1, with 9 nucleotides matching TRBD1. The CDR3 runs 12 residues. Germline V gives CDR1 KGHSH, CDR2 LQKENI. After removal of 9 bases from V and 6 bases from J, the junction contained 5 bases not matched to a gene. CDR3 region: CASGTGMAEAFF. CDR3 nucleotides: TGTGCCAGTGGGACAGGGATGGCTGAAGCTTTCTTT.

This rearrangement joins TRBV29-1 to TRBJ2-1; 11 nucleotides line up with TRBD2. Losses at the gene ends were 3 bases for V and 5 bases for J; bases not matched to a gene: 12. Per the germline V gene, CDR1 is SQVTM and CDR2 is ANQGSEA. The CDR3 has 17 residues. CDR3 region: CSVDGGGLAGLDNEQFF. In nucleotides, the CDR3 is TGCAGCGTTGATGGGGGCGGACTAGCGGGCCTTGACAATGAGCAGTTCTTC.

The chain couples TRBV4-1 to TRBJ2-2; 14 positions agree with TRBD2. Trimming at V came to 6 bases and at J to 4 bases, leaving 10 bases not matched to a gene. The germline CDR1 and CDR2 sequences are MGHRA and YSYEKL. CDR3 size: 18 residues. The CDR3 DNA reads TGCGCCAGCAGTCAGGGGGGACTAGCGGGAGCTGGCACCGGGGAGCTGTTTTTT. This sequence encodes CASSQGGLAGAGTGELFF.

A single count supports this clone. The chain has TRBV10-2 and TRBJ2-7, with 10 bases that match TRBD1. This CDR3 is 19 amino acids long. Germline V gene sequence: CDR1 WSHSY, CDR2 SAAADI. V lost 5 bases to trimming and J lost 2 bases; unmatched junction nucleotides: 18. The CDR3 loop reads CASSSVSETGGASAYEQYF. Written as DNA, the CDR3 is TGCGCCAGCAGTAGCGTTTCGGAGACAGGGGGCGCCTCGGCCTACGAGCAGTACTTC.

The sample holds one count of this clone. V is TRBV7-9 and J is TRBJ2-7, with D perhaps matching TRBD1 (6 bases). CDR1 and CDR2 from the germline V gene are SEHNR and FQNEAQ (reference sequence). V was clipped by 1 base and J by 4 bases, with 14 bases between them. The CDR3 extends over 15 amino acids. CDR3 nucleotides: TGTGCCAGCAGCTTAGTGTCAGGGGAATTATACGAGCAGTACTTC. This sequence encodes CASSLVSGELYEQYF.

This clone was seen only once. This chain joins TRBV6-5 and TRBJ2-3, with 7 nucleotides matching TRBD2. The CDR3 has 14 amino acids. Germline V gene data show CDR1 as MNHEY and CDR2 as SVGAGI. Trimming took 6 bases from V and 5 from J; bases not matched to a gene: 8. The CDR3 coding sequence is TGTGCCAGCAGCCGGGGAGGGCCGAAAGATACGCAGTATTTT. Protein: CASSRGGPKDTQYF.